This passage covers 29 T cell receptor beta chains from one sample sequenced in a study of Ad26.COV2.S vaccination and SARS-CoV-2 variants. Treatment defined: about 20 received Ad26.COV2.S at low or high dose, single or two shots; about 5 received placebo; per-sample allocation not given. Sampling took place 63 days after the first vaccine or placebo injection. Sequencing was performed with immunoSEQ multiplex PCR; in TCRdb, only in-frame clones are kept and a portion is missing. The repertoire holds some 290,000 clones, with about 86% as singletons. Sequenced material: peripheral blood, taken in a trial of Ad26.COV2.S vaccine versus placebo. These receptors were taken from a person aged 18-60 years who received the Ad26.COV2.S COVID-19 vaccine or a placebo.

The CDR3 DNA reads as TGCGCCAGCAGCCAAGAAGGGGGACAGGGAAACTATGGCTACACCTTC. It yields the protein CASSQEGGQGNYGYTF. The V and J genes are TRBV4-1 and TRBJ1-2; 9 bases are shared with TRBD1. The CDR3 consists of 16 residues. Per germline, CDR1 MGHRA and CDR2 YSYEKL. V gave up 0 bases and J gave up 2 bases; unmatched junction bases: 4.

This chain links TRBV6-6 with TRBJ1-2; 8 bases are shared with TRBD1. The CDR3 consists of 16 residues. The germline V gene encodes CDR1 MNHNY and CDR2 SVGAGI (reference sequence). V trimming: 0 bases; J trimming: 6 bases; junction bases outside the gene matches: 9. The CDR3 is CASSYSSTGAQNGYTF. The CDR3, as DNA: TGTGCCAGCAGTTACTCATCGACAGGGGCGCAAAATGGCTACACCTTC.

This chain connects TRBV20-1 to TRBJ1-2, with 7 bases fitting TRBD1. CDR1 DFQATT and CDR2 SNEGSKA come from the germline V gene (reference sequence). Germline trimming cut 3 bases from V and 8 bases from J; bases unmatched to any gene: 9. The CDR3 consists of 13 residues. The CDR3 is CSASDREFSGYTF. The CDR3 region has the DNA TGCAGTGCTAGTGACAGGGAATTCTCGGGCTACACCTTC.

This clone was seen a single time. The rearrangement uses TRBV7-2 and TRBJ2-5; TRBD2 agrees at 8 bases. The CDR3 sequence is 17 residues long. The V gene end was trimmed by 2 bases and the J gene end by 4 bases; junction bases not matched to a gene: 12. CDR1 SGHTA and CDR2 FQGNSA come from the germline V gene. CDR3: CASSLHKIGGGRETQYF. In DNA, the CDR3 is TGTGCCAGCAGCTTACATAAAATCGGGGGGGGACGAGAGACCCAGTACTTC.

As DNA, the CDR3 is TGTGCCAGCACATTGGGGAATCAGCCCCAGCATTTT. This sequence encodes CASTLGNQPQHF. V usage is TRBV18 and J usage is TRBJ1-5, with D hard to call. The V end lost 8 bases, the J end lost 4 bases, and 9 bases lay between the germline ends. The CDR3 is 12 amino acids. CDR1 is KGHSH, CDR2 LQKENI, per germline.

V gene TRBV6-5 combines with J gene TRBJ1-4; no firm D call. This CDR3 has 15 amino acids. V shed 2 bases and J shed 2 bases, with 9 bases lying between them. Per the germline V gene, CDR1 is MNHEY and CDR2 is SVGAGI. In DNA, the CDR3 is TGTGCCAGCAGTTACGCTGGAACGACTAATGAAAAACTGTTTTTT. Its translation is CASSYAGTTNEKLFF.

The chain joins TRBV18 to TRBJ2-5; 8 bases match TRBD1. The CDR3 spans 14 residues. J was trimmed by 4 bases and V by 3 bases; bases with no gene match: 4. Germline V gives CDR1 KGHSH, CDR2 LQKENI. CDR3 nucleotides: TGTGCCAGCTCACCGAGGACAGGGCCAGAGACCCAGTACTTC. Translating it yields CASSPRTGPETQYF.

This clone was recorded once. V is TRBV12-3 or TRBV12-4 and J is TRBJ1-1; no clear D. The CDR3 loop spans 12 amino acids. The germline V and J ends were trimmed by 6 bases and 0 bases, with 5 bases remaining between them. This CDR3 is CASRTMNTEAFF. DNA of the CDR3: TGTGCCAGCAGAACCATGAACACTGAAGCTTTCTTT.

The V gene is TRBV7-9, the J gene TRBJ2-1; D gene unclear. Germline V gene lookup returns CDR1 SEHNR and CDR2 FQNEAQ (reference sequence). CDR3 length: 14 residues. V shed 1 base and J shed 9 bases, with 13 bases lying between them. The CDR3 sequence: CASSLGLSIGEQFF. In nucleotides, the CDR3 is TGTGCCAGCAGCTTAGGGCTATCTATAGGTGAGCAGTTCTTC.

This rearrangement joins TRBV10-1 to TRBJ1-4; 7 nucleotides agree with TRBD1. J was trimmed by 6 bases and V by 7 bases; bases with no gene match: 8. The CDR3 spans 14 residues. CDR1 and CDR2 from the germline V gene are WNHNN and SYGVQD (reference sequence). In nucleotides, the CDR3 is TGCGCCAGCATAAGGGGGCTCGGCGATGAAAAACTGTTTTTT. Its translation is CASIRGLGDEKLFF.

CDR3: CASSRERLAGGETQYF. The CDR3 coding sequence is TGTGCCAGTAGTAGAGAGAGACTAGCGGGGGGAGAGACCCAGTACTTC. The rearrangement links TRBV19 to TRBJ2-5; 13 bases agree with TRBD2. J was trimmed by 4 bases and V by 4 bases; bases with no gene match: 6. Germline V lookup: CDR1 LNHDA, CDR2 SQIVND (reference sequence). The CDR3 sequence is 16 residues long.

This rearrangement joins TRBV9 to TRBJ2-5; TRBD2 matches 10 bases. The V gene end was trimmed by 3 bases and the J gene end by 4 bases; junction bases not matched to a gene: 9. The CDR3 consists of 16 residues. Per germline, CDR1 SGDLS and CDR2 YYNGEE. In DNA form, the CDR3 reads TGTGCCAGCAGCGCACTGTCTAGCGGGGGAGCAGAGACCCAGTACTTC. Its translation is CASSALSSGGAETQYF.

The chain employs TRBV5-5 and TRBJ1-2; possibly TRBD1 for D (6 bases). Germline CDR1 is SGHKS and CDR2 is YYEKEE (reference sequence). The CDR3 consists of 16 residues. V lost 3 bases, J lost 2 bases, and 17 bases lay in between. The CDR3 nucleotides read TGTGCCAGCAGCTGGCTTCCCTCCGACAGGAACTATGGCTACACCTTC. This encodes CASSWLPSDRNYGYTF.

The chain links TRBV6-5 to TRBJ1-3; tentatively, D is TRBD1 (5 bases). The CDR3 contains 13 residues. Germline loops: CDR1 MNHEY, CDR2 SVGAGI. Deletions cut 11 bases from V and 2 bases from J, with 13 bases between. CDR3 coding DNA: TGTGCCTTCCGGCCGGGGGCTGGAAACACCATATATTTT. Encoded protein: CAFRPGAGNTIYF.

V gene TRBV29-1 combines with J gene TRBJ1-2; no firm D call. The CDR3 length is 15 residues. The germline CDR1 and CDR2 sequences are SQVTM and ANQGSEA. V was cut by 1 base and J by 4 bases, with 16 bases left in between. This CDR3 reads CSVEAETGTSYGYTF. CDR3 DNA sequence: TGCAGCGTTGAAGCCGAAACGGGAACTAGCTATGGCTACACCTTC.

The rearrangement joins TRBV19 to TRBJ1-5; no definite D call. Germline V lookup: CDR1 LNHDA, CDR2 SQIVND (reference sequence). The ends were cut back, 6 bases at V and 4 bases at J, with 16 bases in the middle. This CDR3 is built from 15 residues. This chain's CDR3 is CASRSRGIQNQPQHF. CDR3 coding DNA: TGTGCCAGTAGATCCCGCGGCATCCAAAATCAGCCCCAGCATTTT. Full variable domain (outside the CDR3, taken from reference TRBV19 and TRBJ1-5): DGGITQSPKYLFRKEGQNVTLSCEQNLNHDAMYWYRQDPGQGLRLIYYSQIVNDFQKGDIAEGYSVSREKKESFPLTVTSAQKNPTAFYLCASRSRGIQNQPQHFGDGTRLSIL.

This rearrangement joins TRBV2 to TRBJ1-2; 10 positions agree with TRBD1. With V trimmed by 7 bases and J by 14 bases, 16 bases remained unmatched. The CDR3 is made up of 14 amino acids. From germline, CDR1 is SNHLY and CDR2 FYNNEI. CDR3 residues: CASIPGQGLGFWTF. DNA of the CDR3: TGTGCCAGCATTCCGGGACAGGGGCTAGGGTTCTGGACCTTC.

The V call is TRBV5-1, the J call TRBJ2-2, with TRBD2 matching over 9 bases. V trimming: 4 bases; J trimming: 4 bases; junction bases outside the gene matches: 14. The CDR3 spans 18 residues. Germline assignment: CDR1 SGHRS and CDR2 YFSETQ. The CDR3 reads CASSSPRGLAGRTGELFF. CDR3 nucleotide sequence: TGCGCCAGCAGCAGCCCCCGAGGGCTAGCGGGGCGCACCGGGGAGCTGTTTTTT. The full variable domain, in which reference TRBV5-1 and TRBJ2-2 provide the parts outside the CDR3, is KAGVTQTPRYLIKTRGQQVTLSCSPISGHRSVSWYQQTPGQGLQFLFEYFSETQRNKGNFPGRFSGRQFSNSRSEMNVSTLELGDSALYLCASSSPRGLAGRTGELFFGEGSRLTVL.

The J gene is TRBJ2-4, the V gene TRBV6-5, with 8 bases lining up with TRBD2. Unmatched junction bases numbered 7, after V lost 0 bases and J lost 9 bases. The CDR3 is 15 amino acids. CDR1 MNHEY and CDR2 SVGAGI come from the germline V gene. The CDR3, as DNA: TGTGCCAGCAGTTACTCAGGACCAAGCGGGGGCATTCAGTACTTC. This gives the protein CASSYSGPSGGIQYF.

As for this clone: Other DNA sequences in this sample translate to the same CDR3. The chain has TRBV6-5 and TRBJ2-1, with D possibly TRBD2 on 6 matching bases. CDR1 is MNHEY and CDR2 is SVGAGI in the germline V gene. This CDR3 contains 14 residues. The V gene lost 8 bases and the J gene lost 0 bases, with 11 bases spanning the gap. The CDR3 DNA follows: TGTGCCAGCGGGCGGGGTCCCTCCTACAATGAGCAGTTCTTC. This codes for CASGRGPSYNEQFF.

The chain employs TRBV30 and TRBJ1-3; D is unresolved. The CDR3 loop spans 13 amino acids. Germline V lookup: CDR1 GTSNPN, CDR2 SVGIG (reference sequence). Trimming shortened V by 2 bases and J by 1 base, and 6 bases separated the two germline ends. CDR3: CAWSIDSGNTIYF. Written as DNA, the CDR3 is TGTGCCTGGAGTATTGATTCTGGAAACACCATATATTTT.

The rearrangement joins TRBV27 to TRBJ1-5; possible D gene TRBD1, 5 bases. Germline V CDR1 and CDR2: MNHEY, SMNVEV (reference sequence). This CDR3 contains 17 residues. V lost 1 base to trimming and J lost 6 bases, with 19 bases between them. The CDR3 nucleotides are TGTGCCAGCAGTTTATTAGGGGTGTCGGAGGGTGGTCAGCCCCAGCATTTT. This sequence encodes CASSLLGVSEGGQPQHF.

The chain joins TRBV24-1 to TRBJ2-3, with D perhaps TRBD2 (5 bases). Germline V CDR1 and CDR2: KGHDR, SFDVKD. Trimming left V 4 bases short and J 4 bases short, with 17 bases between. The CDR3 extends over 16 amino acids. CDR3 in DNA: TGTGCCACCAGTGACCCTGAGGGCACCGGCGCAGATACGCAGTATTTT. This gives the protein CATSDPEGTGADTQYF.

This rearrangement joins TRBV5-5 to TRBJ2-3, with 7 nucleotides matching TRBD1. From germline, CDR1 is SGHKS and CDR2 YYEKEE (reference sequence). The CDR3 is 14 amino acids. The junction had 3 bases not matched to a gene; V was cut back by 4 bases and J by 1 base. The CDR3 DNA sequence: TGTGCCAGCAGCAGGGACAGTCGCACAGATACGCAGTATTTT. Translation: CASSRDSRTDTQYF.

The gene calls are TRBV19 and TRBJ1-5, with D hard to call. Germline lookup yields CDR1 LNHDA and CDR2 SQIVND (reference sequence). The V end lost 3 bases, the J end lost 2 bases, and 11 bases lay between the germline ends. This CDR3 has 15 amino acids. CDR3: CASSIGGIGNQPQHF. CDR3 DNA sequence: TGTGCCAGTAGTATTGGAGGGATCGGCAATCAGCCCCAGCATTTT.

V and J are TRBV5-8 and TRBJ2-6; 7 bases are a match to TRBD1. Trimming removed 2 bases from V and 2 bases from J; junction bases left unmatched: 4. This CDR3 is 16 amino acids long. In germline, CDR1 is SGHTS, CDR2 YDEGEE. The CDR3 DNA follows: TGTGCCAGCAGCTTCTGGACAGGACCTGGGGCCAACGTCCTGACTTTC. Translating it yields CASSFWTGPGANVLTF.

This chain connects TRBV5-6 to TRBJ2-7, with D unresolved. Trimming shortened V by 2 bases and J by 7 bases, and 13 bases separated the two germline ends. The length of the CDR3 is 13 residues. Germline V gene data show CDR1 as SGHDT and CDR2 as YYEEEE. CDR3 nucleotide sequence: TGTGCCAGCAGCTTCCAAACGCTGGAAGAGCAGTACTTC. Protein sequence: CASSFQTLEEQYF.

Written as DNA, the CDR3 is TGCGCCAGCAGTAACGGGAACACTGAAGCTTTCTTT. Its translation is CASSNGNTEAFF. The chain carries TRBV5-1 and TRBJ1-1; D gene unclear. Trimming removed 5 bases from V and 1 base from J, with 6 bases in between. This CDR3 has 12 amino acids. Per the germline V gene, CDR1 is SGHRS and CDR2 is YFSETQ.

This clone was seen just once. The V call is TRBV19, the J call TRBJ1-2; TRBD1 is a possible D gene (5 bases). The CDR3 totals 13 residues. Deletions cut 7 bases from V and 7 bases from J, with 16 bases between. Per the germline V gene, CDR1 is LNHDA and CDR2 is SQIVND (reference sequence). The CDR3 protein is CASTPVGTAGYTF. DNA of the CDR3: TGTGCCAGTACCCCCGTGGGGACGGCTGGCTACACCTTC.